What follows describes a single T cell receptor beta chain. Its cognate antigen is unknown. There are 13 residues in the CDR3. Germline values: CDR1 LGHNA, CDR2 YSLEER. This sample stems from a study of vaccination and CD4 T cells after COVID-19. Study context: Post-vaccine sampling followed dose two by a median 72 days (range 14 to 241). Cellular stimulation was performed using overlapping spike peptides derived from SARS-CoV-2, HCoV-NL63, HCoV-OC43 and HCoV-229E.

Oncomine TCR Beta short-read sequencing was applied to DNA from cultured CD4+ T cells. Investigators isolated genomic DNA from cultured CD4+ T cells. TCRdb itself ran the PCR reads through MiXCR, one entry per CDR3 protein. The sample shows fewer than 15,000 distinct CDR3 sequences, about 55% of them seen only once. Treatment here: roughly 10-day PBMC culture with coronavirus spike peptide pools or control peptides (ViraFEST assay). The clonotype was recovered from a human donor who had recovered from COVID-19. The rearrangement joins TRBV4-3 to TRBJ2-7; TRBD2 agrees at 7 bases. Judging by the DNA end, TRBJ2-5 fits better; the J call may be wrong. Sequencing used CD4+ T cells from blood, cultured in vitro, obtained before SARS-CoV-2 vaccination. The CDR3: CASSRTRGETQYF. The CDR3 nucleotides read TGCGCCAGCAGCCGGACTAGAGGAGAGACCCAGTACTTC.